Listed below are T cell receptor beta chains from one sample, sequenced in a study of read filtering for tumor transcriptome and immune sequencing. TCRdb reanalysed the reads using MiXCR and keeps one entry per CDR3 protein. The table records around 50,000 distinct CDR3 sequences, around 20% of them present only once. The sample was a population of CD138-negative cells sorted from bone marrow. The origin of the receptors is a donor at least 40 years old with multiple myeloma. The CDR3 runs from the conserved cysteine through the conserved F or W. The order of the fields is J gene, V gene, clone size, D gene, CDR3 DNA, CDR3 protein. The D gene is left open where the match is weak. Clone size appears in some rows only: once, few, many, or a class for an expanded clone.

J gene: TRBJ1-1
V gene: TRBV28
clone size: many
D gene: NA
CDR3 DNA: TGTGCCAGCACTCTCTCCGGGACGGTGAACACTGAAGCTTTCTTT
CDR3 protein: CASTLSGTVNTEAFF

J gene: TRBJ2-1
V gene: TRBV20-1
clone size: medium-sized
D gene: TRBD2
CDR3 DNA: TGCAGTGGGGGACTAGGAGGTACAAATGAGCAGTTCTTC
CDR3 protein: CSGGLGGTNEQFF

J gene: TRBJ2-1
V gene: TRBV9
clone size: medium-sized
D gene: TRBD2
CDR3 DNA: TGTGCCAGCAGCTCTAGGGGACTAGGGATCCACAATGAGCAGTTCTTC
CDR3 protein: CASSSRGLGIHNEQFF

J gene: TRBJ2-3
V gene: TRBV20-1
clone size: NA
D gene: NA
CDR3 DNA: TGCAGTGCTAGAGATCCGGGGGCGAGCACAGATACGCAGTATTTT
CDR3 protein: CSARDPGASTDTQYF

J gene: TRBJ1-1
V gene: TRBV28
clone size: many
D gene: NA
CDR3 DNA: TGTGCCAGCAGCCATGGCAACACTGAAGCTTTCTTT
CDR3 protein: CASSHGNTEAFF

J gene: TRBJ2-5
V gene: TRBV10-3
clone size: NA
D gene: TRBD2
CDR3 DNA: TGTGCCATCAGTGAGACCCACCCTGTAGCTAGCGGGGGTAAAGAGACCCAGTACTTC
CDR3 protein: CAISETHPVASGGKETQYF

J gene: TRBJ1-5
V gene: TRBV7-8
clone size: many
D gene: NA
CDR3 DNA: TGTGCCAGCAGCTGGGCTATCAGCAATCAGCCCCAGCATTTT
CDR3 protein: CASSWAISNQPQHF

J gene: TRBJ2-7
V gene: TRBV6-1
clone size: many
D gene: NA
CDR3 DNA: TGTGCCAGCAGTGAACGGGCCTGGCAGTACTTC
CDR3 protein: CASSERAWQYF

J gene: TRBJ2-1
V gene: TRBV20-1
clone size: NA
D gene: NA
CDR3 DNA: TGCAGTGCTAACAGGAAGCACAATGAGCAGTTCTTC
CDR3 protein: CSANRKHNEQFF

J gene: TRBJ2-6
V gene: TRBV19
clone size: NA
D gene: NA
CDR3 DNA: TGTGCCAGCATGCCCACGGGACTGAGATCTGGGGCCAACGTCCTGACTTTC
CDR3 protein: CASMPTGLRSGANVLTF

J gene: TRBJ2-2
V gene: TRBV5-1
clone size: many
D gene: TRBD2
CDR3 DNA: TGCGCCAGCCGGGGGGGGCAGAACACCGGGGAGCTGTTTTTT
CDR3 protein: CASRGGQNTGELFF

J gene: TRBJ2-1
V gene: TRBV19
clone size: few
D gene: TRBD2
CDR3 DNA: TGTGCCAGTGATGAACGGGGGGGCCTTGGAAATGAGCAGTTCTTC
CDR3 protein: CASDERGGLGNEQFF

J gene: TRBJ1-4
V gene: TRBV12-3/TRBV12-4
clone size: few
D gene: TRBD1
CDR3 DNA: TGTGCCAGCAGACGACAGGGGGCTTATGAAAAACTGTTTTTT
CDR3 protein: CASRRQGAYEKLFF

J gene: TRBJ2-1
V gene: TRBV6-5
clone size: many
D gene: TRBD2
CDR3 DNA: TGTGCCAGCGCCCGCGGACTAGCCTACGATGAGCAGTTCTTC
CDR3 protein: CASARGLAYDEQFF

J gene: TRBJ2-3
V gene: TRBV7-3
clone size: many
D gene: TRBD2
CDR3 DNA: TGTGCCAGCAGCTCTGGACTAGCGGGGGGTTTAGATACGCAGTATTTT
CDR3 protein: CASSSGLAGGLDTQYF

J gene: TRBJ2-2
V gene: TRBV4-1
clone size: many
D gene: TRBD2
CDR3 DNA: TGCGCCAGCAGCCGCGGGAGGCCGAACACCGGGGAGCTGTTTTTT
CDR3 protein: CASSRGRPNTGELFF

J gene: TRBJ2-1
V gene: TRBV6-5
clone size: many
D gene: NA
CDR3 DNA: TGTGCCAGCAGTTACGGATACGTGGCCTCCTACAATGAGCAGTTCTTC
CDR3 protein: CASSYGYVASYNEQFF

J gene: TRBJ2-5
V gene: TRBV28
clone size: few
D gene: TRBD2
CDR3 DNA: TGTGCCAGCAGTGGGCGGGGGGAGACCCAGTACTTC
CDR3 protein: CASSGRGETQYF

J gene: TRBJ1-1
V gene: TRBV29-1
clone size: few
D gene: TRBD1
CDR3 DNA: TGCAGCACACCCGCCCAGGGGGACACTGAAGCTTTCTTT
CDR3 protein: CSTPAQGDTEAFF

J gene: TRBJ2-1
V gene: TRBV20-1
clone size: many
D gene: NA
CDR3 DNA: TGCAGTGCTAGAGGGGGGAGTCAGGGCAATGAGCAGTTCTTC
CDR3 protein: CSARGGSQGNEQFF

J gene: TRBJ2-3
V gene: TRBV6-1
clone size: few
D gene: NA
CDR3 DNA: TGTGCCAGCCTTCCGGGCCACACCTCAGATACGCAGTATTTT
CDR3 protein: CASLPGHTSDTQYF

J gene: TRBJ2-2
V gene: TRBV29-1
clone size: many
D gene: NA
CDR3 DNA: TGCAGCGGTATTCTTCGAAGAAACGGGGAGCTGTTTTTT
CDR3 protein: CSGILRRNGELFF

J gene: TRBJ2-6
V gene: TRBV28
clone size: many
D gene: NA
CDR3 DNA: TGTGCCAGCAGTTTGCCCTATTCCAGAGAGGCTGGGGCCAACGTCCTGACTTTC
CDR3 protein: CASSLPYSREAGANVLTF

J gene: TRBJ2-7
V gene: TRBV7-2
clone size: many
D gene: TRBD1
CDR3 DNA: TGTGCCAGCAGCCACGGGACAGGGGGCTACGAGCAGTACTTC
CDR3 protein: CASSHGTGGYEQYF

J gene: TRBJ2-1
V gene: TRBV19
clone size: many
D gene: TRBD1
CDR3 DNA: TGTGCCAGTAGTATAGATGCGGACAGGGGGCTTCCCCTCTACAATGAGCAGTTCTTC
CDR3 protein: CASSIDADRGLPLYNEQFF

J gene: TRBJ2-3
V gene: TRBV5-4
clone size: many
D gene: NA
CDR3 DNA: TGTGCCAGCAGCTTGGCCGGGGGAGGCAGCACAGATACGCAGTATTTT
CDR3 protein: CASSLAGGGSTDTQYF

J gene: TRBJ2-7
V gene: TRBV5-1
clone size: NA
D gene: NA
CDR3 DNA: TGCGCCAGCAGGAACAGGGACTACGAGCAGTACTTC
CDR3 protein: CASRNRDYEQYF

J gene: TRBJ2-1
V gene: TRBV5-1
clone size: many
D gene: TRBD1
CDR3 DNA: TGCGCCAGCGGCCGAATGGACAGGGCCGGGCAGTTCTTC
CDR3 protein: CASGRMDRAGQFF

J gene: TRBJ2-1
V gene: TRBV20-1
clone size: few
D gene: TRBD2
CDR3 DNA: TGCAGTGCTAGAAGGTCGGGTAGCGGGAGACTTGAGCAGTTCTTC
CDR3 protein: CSARRSGSGRLEQFF

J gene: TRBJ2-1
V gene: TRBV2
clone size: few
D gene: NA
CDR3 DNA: TGTGCCAGCAGTAAGCAGGCGGCGTACAATGAGCAGTTCTTC
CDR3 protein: CASSKQAAYNEQFF

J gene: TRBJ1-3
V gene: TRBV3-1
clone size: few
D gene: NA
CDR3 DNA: TGTGCCAGCAGCCAAGGGGGTGACGGCACCATATATTTT
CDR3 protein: CASSQGGDGTIYF

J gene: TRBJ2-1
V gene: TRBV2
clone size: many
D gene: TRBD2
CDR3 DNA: TGTGCCGGAAGCGGGAGCGCCTTGAATGAGCAGTTCTTC
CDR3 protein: CAGSGSALNEQFF

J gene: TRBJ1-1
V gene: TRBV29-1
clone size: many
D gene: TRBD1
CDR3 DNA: TGCAGCCTTAGAAAGGGGGCCAACACTGAAGCTTTCTTT
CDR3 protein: CSLRKGANTEAFF

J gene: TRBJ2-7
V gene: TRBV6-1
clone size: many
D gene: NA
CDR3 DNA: TGTGCCACGTACCACCATAACGAGCAGTACTTC
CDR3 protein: CATYHHNEQYF

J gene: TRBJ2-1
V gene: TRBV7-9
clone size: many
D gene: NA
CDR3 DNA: TGTGCCAGCAGCTCCCCGGGGAATGAGCAGTTCTTC
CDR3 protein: CASSSPGNEQFF

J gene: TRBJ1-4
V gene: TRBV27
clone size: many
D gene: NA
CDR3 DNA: TGTGCCAGCAATCAGGCAGGGTGGAGTGAAAAACTGTTTTTT
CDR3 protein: CASNQAGWSEKLFF

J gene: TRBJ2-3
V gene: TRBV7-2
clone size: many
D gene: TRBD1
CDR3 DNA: TGTGCCAGCAGCTTAGTTGGGACAGGGGATGGCACAGATACGCAGTATTTT
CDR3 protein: CASSLVGTGDGTDTQYF

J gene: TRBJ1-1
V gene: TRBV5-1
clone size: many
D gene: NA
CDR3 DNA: TGCGCCAGCAGCTTAGACGGTATGAACACTGAAGCTTTCTTT
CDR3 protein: CASSLDGMNTEAFF

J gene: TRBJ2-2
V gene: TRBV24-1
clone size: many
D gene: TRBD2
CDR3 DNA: TGTGCCACCAGTGATTTGGTCCTAGCGGGAGGCACCGGGGAGCTGTTTTTT
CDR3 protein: CATSDLVLAGGTGELFF

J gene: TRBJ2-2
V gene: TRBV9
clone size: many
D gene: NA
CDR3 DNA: TGTGCCAGCAGCGTAGACAGCGGCGTCTCCGGGGAGCTGTTTTTT
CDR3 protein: CASSVDSGVSGELFF

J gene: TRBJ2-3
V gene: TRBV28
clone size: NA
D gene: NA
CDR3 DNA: TGTGCCAGCAGTTTTAGTCGGGGATCTAGCACAGATACGCGGTATTTT
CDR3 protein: CASSFSRGSSTDTRYF

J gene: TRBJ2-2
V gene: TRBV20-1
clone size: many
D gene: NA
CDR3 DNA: TGCAGCTGCGGGGTGGGCAGGGCTGGTGCGCGAGGGGAGCTGTTTTTT
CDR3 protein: CSCGVGRAGARGELFF

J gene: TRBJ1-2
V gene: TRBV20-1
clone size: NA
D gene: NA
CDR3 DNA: TGCAGTGCTAGCTCCGGGGCCGGGTATGGCTACACCTTC
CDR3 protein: CSASSGAGYGYTF

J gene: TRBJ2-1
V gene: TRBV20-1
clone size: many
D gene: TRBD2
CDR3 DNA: TGCAGTGCTAGAGGAGCGGGACCCTACAATGAGCAGTTCTTC
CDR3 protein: CSARGAGPYNEQFF

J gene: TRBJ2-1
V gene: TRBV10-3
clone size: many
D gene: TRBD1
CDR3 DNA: TGTGCCATCAGTGACGCAGGGGGCCCTTACAATGAGCAGTTCTTC
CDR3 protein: CAISDAGGPYNEQFF

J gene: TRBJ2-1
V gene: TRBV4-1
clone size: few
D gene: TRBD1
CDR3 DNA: TGCGCCAGCAGCCAGGGGGACAGGGGGCGTAAGAATGAGCAGTTCTTC
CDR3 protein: CASSQGDRGRKNEQFF

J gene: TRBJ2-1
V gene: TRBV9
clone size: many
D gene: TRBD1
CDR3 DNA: TGTGCCAGCAGTGCGGACAGGGGATCCTACAATGAGCAGTTCTTC
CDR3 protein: CASSADRGSYNEQFF

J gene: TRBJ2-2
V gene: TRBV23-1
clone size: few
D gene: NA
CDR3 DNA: TGCGCCAGCAGTCCTCGGGACCACACCGGGGAGCTGTTTTTT
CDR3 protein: CASSPRDHTGELFF

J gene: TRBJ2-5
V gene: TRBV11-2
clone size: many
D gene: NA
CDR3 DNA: TGTGCCAGCAGCTCTGCGATAGAGACCCAGTACTTC
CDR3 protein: CASSSAIETQYF

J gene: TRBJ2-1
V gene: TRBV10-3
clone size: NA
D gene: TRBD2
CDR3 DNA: TGTGCCATCAGTGCCTCTAGCGGGAGGGGGGCCTACAATGAGCAGTTCTTC
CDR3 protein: CAISASSGRGAYNEQFF

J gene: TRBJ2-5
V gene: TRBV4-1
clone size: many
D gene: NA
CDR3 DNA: TGCGCCAGCAGCCAGACCCCCCTGGAGACCCAGTACTTC
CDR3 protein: CASSQTPLETQYF

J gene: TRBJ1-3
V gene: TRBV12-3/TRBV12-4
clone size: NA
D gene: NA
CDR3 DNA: TGTGCCAGCATCCTCGGTGAGGGGTTAACTGGAAACACCATATATTTT
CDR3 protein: CASILGEGLTGNTIYF

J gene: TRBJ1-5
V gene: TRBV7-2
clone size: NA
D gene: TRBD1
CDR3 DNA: TGTGCCAGCAGCCCATGGACAGGTTACAATCAGCCCCAGCATTTT
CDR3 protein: CASSPWTGYNQPQHF

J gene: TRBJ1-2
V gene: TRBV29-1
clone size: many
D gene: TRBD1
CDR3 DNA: TGCAGCGGGACAGGGGGTGGTAACTATGGCTACACCTTC
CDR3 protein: CSGTGGGNYGYTF

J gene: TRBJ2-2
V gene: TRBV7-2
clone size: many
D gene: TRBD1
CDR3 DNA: TGTGCCAGCAGCCCCGGACAGGGTACCGGGGAGCTGTTTTTT
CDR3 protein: CASSPGQGTGELFF